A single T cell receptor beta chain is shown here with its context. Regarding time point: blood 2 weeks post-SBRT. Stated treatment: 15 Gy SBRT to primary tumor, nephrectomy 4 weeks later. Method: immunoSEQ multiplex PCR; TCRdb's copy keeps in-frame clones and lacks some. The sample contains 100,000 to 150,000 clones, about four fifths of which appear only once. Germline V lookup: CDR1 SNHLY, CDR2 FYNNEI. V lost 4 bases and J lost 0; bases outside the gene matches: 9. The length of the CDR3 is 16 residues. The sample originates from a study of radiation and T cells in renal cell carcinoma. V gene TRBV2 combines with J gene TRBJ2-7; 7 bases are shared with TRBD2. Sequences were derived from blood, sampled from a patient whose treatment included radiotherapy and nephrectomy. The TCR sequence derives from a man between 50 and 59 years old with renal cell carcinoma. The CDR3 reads CASSARGGVSSYEQYF. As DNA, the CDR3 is TGTGCCAGCAGTGCCCGTGGGGGGGTGAGCTCCTACGAGCAGTACTTC.